This T cell receptor beta chain comes out of a study of blood T cell repertoires in COVID-19. Study overall: Whether acute or convalescent, the COVID-19 samples came from the United States, Italy and Spain.

Measured with immunoSEQ multiplex PCR; TCRdb has only the in-frame clones, and not every one. The sample carries fewer than 250,000 clones, 65% to 85% recorded once. The TCR was taken from a human donor in a cohort sampled during active COVID-19. The specimen sequenced was peripheral blood.

The CDR3 bases are TGCGCCAGCAGGATAGGGACTGGTGAGCAGTTCTTC. As protein: CASRIGTGEQFF. The rearrangement links TRBV4-1 to TRBJ2-1; a weak D match, TRBD2 (6 bases). This CDR3 has 12 amino acids. CDR1 is MGHRA and CDR2 is YSYEKL in the germline V gene. V was cut by 6 bases and J by 9 bases, with 12 bases left in between.